This TCR beta chain was sequenced for a study of cytomegalovirus exposure and HLA in healthy donors. Notes on the study in general: In a later analysis, HLA-associated TCR beta chains were more clonally expanded than equally common others. A classifier reportedly called cytomegalovirus status with high sensitivity and specificity. Later, TCR association rates were found to vary by HLA locus, highest for DRB1 and lowest for HLA-C.

The germline CDR1 and CDR2 sequences are MDHEN and SYDVKM. Losses at the gene ends were 4 bases for V and 3 bases for J; bases not matched to a gene: 6. The CDR3 runs 14 residues. This clone was observed a single time. As yet, its antigen is unknown. The PCR used 60 Vbeta and 13 Jbeta primers. TCRdb's table, derived via immunoSEQ multiplex PCR, lists solely in-frame clones and lacks some. The sample lists 150,000 to 200,000 clones, over 60% occurring once. The rearrangement uses TRBV28 and TRBJ2-7, with TRBD2 matching over 7 bases. This receptor was taken from a woman in her twenties or thirties in good health and CMV-seronegative. Sample: PBMCs. The CDR3: CASSWGGEGYEQYF. The CDR3 bases are TGTGCCAGCAGTTGGGGGGGGGAAGGCTACGAGCAGTACTTC.